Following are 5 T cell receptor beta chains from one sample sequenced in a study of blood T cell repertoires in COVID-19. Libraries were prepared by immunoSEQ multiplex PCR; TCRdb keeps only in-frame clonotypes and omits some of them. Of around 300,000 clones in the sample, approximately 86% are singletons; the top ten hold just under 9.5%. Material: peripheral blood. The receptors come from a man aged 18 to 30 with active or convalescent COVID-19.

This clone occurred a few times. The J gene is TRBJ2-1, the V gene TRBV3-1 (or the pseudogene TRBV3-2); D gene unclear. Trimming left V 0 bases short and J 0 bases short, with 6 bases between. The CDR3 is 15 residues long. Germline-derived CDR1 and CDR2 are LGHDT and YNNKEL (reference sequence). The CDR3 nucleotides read TGTGCCAGCAGCCAAGACCGTAGCTCCTACAATGAGCAGTTCTTC. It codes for CASSQDRSSYNEQFF.

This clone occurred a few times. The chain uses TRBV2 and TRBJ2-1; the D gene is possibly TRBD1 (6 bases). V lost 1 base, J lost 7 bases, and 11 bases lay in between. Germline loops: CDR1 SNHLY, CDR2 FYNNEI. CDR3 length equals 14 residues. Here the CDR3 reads CASSEGTGYNEQFF. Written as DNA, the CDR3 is TGTGCCAGCAGTGAAGGAACAGGGTATAATGAGCAGTTCTTC. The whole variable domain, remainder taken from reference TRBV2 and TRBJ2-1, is EPEVTQTPSHQVTQMGQEVILRCVPISNHLYFYWYRQILGQKVEFLVSFYNNEISEKSEIFDDQFSVERPDGSNFTLKIRSTKLEDSAMYFCASSEGTGYNEQFFGPGTRLTVL.

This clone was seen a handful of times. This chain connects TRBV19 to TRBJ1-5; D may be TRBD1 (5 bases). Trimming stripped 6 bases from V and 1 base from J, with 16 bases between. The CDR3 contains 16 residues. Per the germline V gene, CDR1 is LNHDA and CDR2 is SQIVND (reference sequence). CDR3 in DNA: TGTGCCAGTAGGGGGCCGTTGGGTGGGAGCAATCAGCCCCAGCATTTT. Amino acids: CASRGPLGGSNQPQHF. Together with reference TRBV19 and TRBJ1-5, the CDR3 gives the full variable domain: DGGITQSPKYLFRKEGQNVTLSCEQNLNHDAMYWYRQDPGQGLRLIYYSQIVNDFQKGDIAEGYSVSREKKESFPLTVTSAQKNPTAFYLCASRGPLGGSNQPQHFGDGTRLSIL.

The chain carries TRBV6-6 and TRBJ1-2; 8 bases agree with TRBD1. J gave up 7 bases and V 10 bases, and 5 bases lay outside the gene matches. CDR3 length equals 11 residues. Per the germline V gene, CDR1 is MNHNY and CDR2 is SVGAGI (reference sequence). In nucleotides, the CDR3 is TGTGCCACCCGGACAGGGTTTGGCTACACCTTC. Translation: CATRTGFGYTF.

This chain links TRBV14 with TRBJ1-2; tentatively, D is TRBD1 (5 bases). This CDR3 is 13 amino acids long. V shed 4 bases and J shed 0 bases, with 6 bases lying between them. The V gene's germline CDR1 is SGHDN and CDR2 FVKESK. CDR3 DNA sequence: TGTGCCAGCAGCCTGGGGCCTAACTATGGCTACACCTTC. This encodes CASSLGPNYGYTF.